These 9 T cell receptor beta chains came from one sample sequenced in a study of cytomegalovirus exposure and HLA in healthy donors (dated 2017 in TCRdb). Library preparation was by the immunoSEQ multiplex PCR assay. A mixture of 60 forward primers for TCR Vbeta segments and 13 reverse primers for TCR Jbeta segments was used in the multiplex PCR. The table comes from immuneACCESS by way of TCRdb, which keeps in-frame sequences with V and J called. Part of the clones is missing from these tables; in studies checked, under half for an unresolved V gene and the rest for unknown reasons. The sample yields about 140,000 clones; 75% to 85% were counted once. 2.4% of the sample lies in the top ten. The specimen sequenced was PBMCs. These receptors all come from a man aged 50-59 years in good health and CMV-seronegative.

The chain links TRBV28 to TRBJ2-7, with TRBD1 identical over 11 bases. The V segment lost 5 bases and the J segment 6 bases; nucleotides outside the gene matches: 9. Germline V gene lookup returns CDR1 MDHEN and CDR2 SYDVKM. This CDR3 region has 15 residues. CDR3 nucleotide sequence: TGTGCCAGCAGTGAGGGGACAGGGGGAACAGGCGAGCAGTACTTC. It yields the protein CASSEGTGGTGEQYF. Supplemented by reference TRBV28 and TRBJ2-7, the full variable domain reads DVKVTQSSRYLVKRTGEKVFLECVQDMDHENMFWYRQDPGLGLRLIYFSYDVKMKEKGDIPEGYSVSREKKERFSLILESASTNQTSMYLCASSEGTGGTGEQYFGPGTRLTVT.

This chain joins TRBV19 and TRBJ2-1; TRBD2 aligns across 10 bases. Germline trimming cut 7 bases from V and 9 bases from J; bases unmatched to any gene: 12. The germline gives CDR1 LNHDA, CDR2 SQIVND (reference sequence). The length of the CDR3 is 15 residues. CDR3 nucleotide sequence: TGTGCCAGTACCCTACAGCGGGGGGGTAGGGGTGAGCAGTTCTTC. It is translated as CASTLQRGGRGEQFF.

This clone was detected only once. V and J are TRBV18 and TRBJ2-1; TRBD1 matches at 8 bases. The CDR3 totals 14 residues. The trim removed 5 bases at V and 3 bases at J, leaving 3 bases unmatched. The germline gives CDR1 KGHSH, CDR2 LQKENI. The CDR3 spells CASSKTGDYNEQFF. In nucleotides, the CDR3 is TGTGCCAGCTCAAAGACAGGGGACTACAATGAGCAGTTCTTC.

This sequence joins TRBV4-2 and TRBJ1-2, with TRBD1 identical over 8 bases. The CDR3 totals 15 residues. Germline CDR1 is LGHNA and CDR2 is YNFKEQ. Unmatched junction bases numbered 11, after V lost 3 bases and J lost 8 bases. CDR3 sequence reads: CASSHEDRVEGGYTF. CDR3 in DNA: TGTGCCAGCAGCCATGAGGACAGGGTGGAGGGGGGCTACACCTTC.

The J gene is TRBJ1-2, the V gene TRBV18, with TRBD1 matching 8 bases. The germline gives CDR1 KGHSH, CDR2 LQKENI. CDR3 length equals 14 residues. V shed 2 bases and J 4 bases; nucleotides not matched to a gene: 3. CDR3 in DNA: TGTGCCAGCTCACCAACCGACAGGGGCTATGGCTACACCTTC. Translation gives CASSPTDRGYGYTF.

This clone has a count of ten or more. The rearrangement joins TRBV6-6 to TRBJ1-1; TRBD1 agrees at 8 bases. This CDR3 is built from 13 residues. The J segment lost 4 bases and the V segment lost 6 bases, leaving 4 bases of the junction unmatched. CDR1 is MNHNY and CDR2 is SVGAGI in the germline V gene (reference sequence). As DNA, the CDR3 is TGTGCCAGCAGGCATACAGGGGGCACTGAAGCTTTCTTT. Translating it yields CASRHTGGTEAFF.

The rearrangement joins TRBV2 to TRBJ1-2; 7 bases map to TRBD1. Germline lookup yields CDR1 SNHLY and CDR2 FYNNEI. CDR3 length: 12 amino acids. With 5 bases clipped from V and 11 bases from J, the junction kept 8 bases outside the gene matches. In nucleotides, the CDR3 is TGTGCCAGCAGTACCGACAGGGTAAAGTACACCTTC. The encoded protein is CASSTDRVKYTF.

This sequence joins TRBV18 and TRBJ2-7; 12 nucleotides match TRBD1. J was trimmed by 4 bases and V by 1 base; bases with no gene match: 8. Germline-derived CDR1 and CDR2 are KGHSH and LQKENI. This CDR3 spans 17 amino acids. The CDR3 DNA reads TGTGCCAGCTCACCACTTCTGGGGGGACAGGGGGCGTACGAGCAGTACTTC. This translates into CASSPLLGGQGAYEQYF.

This clone was detected a few times. This sequence joins TRBV5-6 and TRBJ2-7; D possibly corresponds to TRBD1 (5 bases). The CDR3 has 13 residues. The V end was cut by 5 bases, the J end by 3 bases, with 12 bases between. Germline V gene lookup returns CDR1 SGHDT and CDR2 YYEEEE. CDR3 sequence reads: CASRQEPFYEQYF. In DNA, the CDR3 is TGTGCCAGCAGACAGGAACCCTTCTACGAGCAGTACTTC.